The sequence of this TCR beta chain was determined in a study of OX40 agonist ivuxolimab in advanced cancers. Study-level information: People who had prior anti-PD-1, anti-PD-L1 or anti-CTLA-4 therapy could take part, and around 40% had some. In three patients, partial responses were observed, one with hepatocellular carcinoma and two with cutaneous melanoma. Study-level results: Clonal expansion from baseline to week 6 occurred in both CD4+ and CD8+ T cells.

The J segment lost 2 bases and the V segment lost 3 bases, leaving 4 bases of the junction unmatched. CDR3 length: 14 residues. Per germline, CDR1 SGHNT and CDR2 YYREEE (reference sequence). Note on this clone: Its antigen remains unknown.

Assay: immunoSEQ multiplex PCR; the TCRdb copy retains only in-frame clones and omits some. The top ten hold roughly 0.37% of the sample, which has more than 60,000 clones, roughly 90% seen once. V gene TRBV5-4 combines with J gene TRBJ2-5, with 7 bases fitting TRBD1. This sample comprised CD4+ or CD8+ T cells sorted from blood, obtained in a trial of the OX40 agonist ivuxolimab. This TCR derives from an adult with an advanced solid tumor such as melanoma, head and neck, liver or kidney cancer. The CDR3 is CASSSGTVQETQYF. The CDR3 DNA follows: TGTGCCAGCAGCTCTGGGACAGTACAAGAGACCCAGTACTTC. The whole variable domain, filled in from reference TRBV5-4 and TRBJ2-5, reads ETGVTQSPTHLIKTRGQQVTLRCSSQSGHNTVSWYQQALGQGPQFIFQYYREEENGRGNFPPRFSGLQFPNYSSELNVNALELDDSALYLCASSSGTVQETQYFGPGTRLLVL.